The T cell receptor beta chain under discussion was sequenced for a study of control samples from healthy donors and cancer patients. Trimming removed 7 bases from V and 2 bases from J, with 20 bases in between. The CDR3 totals 16 residues. Germline assignment: CDR1 SNHLY and CDR2 FYNNEI. Sequencing was performed with immunoSEQ multiplex PCR; in TCRdb, only in-frame clones are kept and a portion is missing. This table holds 99,000 or so clones, about four fifths found once. Sequencing was performed on blood. V gene TRBV2 combines with J gene TRBJ2-5; D is unresolved. The receptor's source is a woman aged 50 to 60 in good health. The CDR3: CASTPRSGPPQETQYF. The CDR3 DNA sequence: TGTGCCAGCACTCCGAGGTCGGGTCCACCGCAAGAGACCCAGTACTTC.